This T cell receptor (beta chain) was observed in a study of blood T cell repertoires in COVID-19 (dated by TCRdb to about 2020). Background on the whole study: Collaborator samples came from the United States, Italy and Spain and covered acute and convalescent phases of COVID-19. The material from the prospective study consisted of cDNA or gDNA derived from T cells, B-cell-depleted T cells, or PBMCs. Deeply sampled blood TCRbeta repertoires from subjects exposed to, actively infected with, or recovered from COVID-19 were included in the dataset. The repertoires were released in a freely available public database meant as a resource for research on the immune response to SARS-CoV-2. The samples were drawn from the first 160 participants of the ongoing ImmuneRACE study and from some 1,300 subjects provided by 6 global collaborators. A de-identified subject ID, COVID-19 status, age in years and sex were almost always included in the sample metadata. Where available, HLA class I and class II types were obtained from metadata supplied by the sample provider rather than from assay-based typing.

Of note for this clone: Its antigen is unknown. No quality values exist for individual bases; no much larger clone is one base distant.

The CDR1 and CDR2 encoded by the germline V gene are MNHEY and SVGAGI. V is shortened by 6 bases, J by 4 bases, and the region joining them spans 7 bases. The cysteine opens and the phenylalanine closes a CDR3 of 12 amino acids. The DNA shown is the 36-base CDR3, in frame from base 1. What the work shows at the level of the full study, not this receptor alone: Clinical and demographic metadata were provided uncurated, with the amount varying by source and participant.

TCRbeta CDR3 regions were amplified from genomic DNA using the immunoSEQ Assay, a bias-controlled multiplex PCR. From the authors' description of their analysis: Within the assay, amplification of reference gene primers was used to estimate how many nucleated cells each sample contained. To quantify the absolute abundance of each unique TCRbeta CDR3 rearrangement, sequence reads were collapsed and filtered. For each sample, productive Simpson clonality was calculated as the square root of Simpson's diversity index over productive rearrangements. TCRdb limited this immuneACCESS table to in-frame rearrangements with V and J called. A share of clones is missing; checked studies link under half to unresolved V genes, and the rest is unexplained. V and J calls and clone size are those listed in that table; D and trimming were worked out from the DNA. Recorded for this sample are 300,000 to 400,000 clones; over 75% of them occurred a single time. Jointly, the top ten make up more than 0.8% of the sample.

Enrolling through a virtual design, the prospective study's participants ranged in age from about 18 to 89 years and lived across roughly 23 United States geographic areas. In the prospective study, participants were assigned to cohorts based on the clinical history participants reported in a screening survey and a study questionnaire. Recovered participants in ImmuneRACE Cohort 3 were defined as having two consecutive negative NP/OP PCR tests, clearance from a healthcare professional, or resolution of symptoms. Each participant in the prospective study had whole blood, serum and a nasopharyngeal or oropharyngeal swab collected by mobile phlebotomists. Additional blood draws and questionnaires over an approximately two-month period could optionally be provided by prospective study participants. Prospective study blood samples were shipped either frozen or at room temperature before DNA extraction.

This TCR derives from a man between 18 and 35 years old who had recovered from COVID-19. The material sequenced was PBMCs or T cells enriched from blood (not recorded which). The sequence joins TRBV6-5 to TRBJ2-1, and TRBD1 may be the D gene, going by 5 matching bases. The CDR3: CASRDTYNEQFF. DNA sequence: TGTGCCAGCAGGGACACTTACAATGAGCAGTTCTTC.